This TCR beta chain appears in the sequencing data of a study of shared clonotypes between healthy human individuals. The protocol was immunoSEQ multiplex PCR, while the TCRdb copy is restricted to in-frame clones and leaves out a portion. The sample carries a few million clones, approximately 93% recorded once. This clone occurred a few times. This sample also contains other DNA sequences that code for the same CDR3. The CDR3 totals 14 residues. Trimming cost V 5 bases and J 0 bases, with 8 bases left between them. CDR1 is MNHEY and CDR2 is SVGAGI in the germline V gene. The sequenced sample consisted of naive CD4+ T cells from PBMCs. Subset given: CD45RA+ positively selected. This clonotype originated in a young man in good health. Some clones in this sample may be carry-over from other donors' samples. The chain has TRBV6-5 and TRBJ1-3, with D unresolved. In DNA, the CDR3 is TGTGCCAGCAGTCCAGGCTTCTCTGGAAACACCATATATTTT. Residues: CASSPGFSGNTIYF.